One and the same sample provided the 5 T cell receptor beta chains below, sequenced in a study of tumor-infiltrating lymphocytes in primary liver carcinoma. Co-extraction of RNA and DNA was performed on roughly 17-32 mg of unsorted bulk tissue. Total RNA amounting to approximately 460 ng was the source from which TCR beta cDNA was made with a constant-region primer. For TCR beta, libraries were produced by three nested multiplex PCR rounds using slightly modified ARM-PCR. A C-beta reverse primer was combined with TRBV1-TRBV30 forward primers in the first two PCR rounds, and each round had 9 to 10 cycles. TCRdb reanalysed the multiplex PCR reads using MiXCR and keeps one entry per CDR3 protein. The table shows about 120,000 distinct CDR3 sequences, with about two thirds occurring only once. Sequenced input: tumor-adjacent normal liver tissue. Receptors were obtained from a woman in her sixties with primary liver carcinoma and hepatitis B virus infection.

V usage is TRBV29-1 and J usage is TRBJ1-4; D gene ambiguous. This CDR3 is built from 14 residues. Per germline, CDR1 SQVTM and CDR2 ANQGSEA. The CDR3 sequence: CSLGGRNSNEKLFF. The CDR3 DNA follows: TGCAGTCTTGGCGGTCGTAACAGTAATGAAAAACTGTTTTTT.

This clonotype was found once. The V and J genes are TRBV2 and TRBJ2-2; TRBD1 or TRBD2 may be the D gene (5 bases each). Germline CDR1 is SNHLY and CDR2 is FYNNEI. V dropped 6 bases and J dropped 5 bases, with 16 bases sitting between them. The CDR3 covers 15 residues. CDR3 coding DNA: TGTGCCAGCAGAGAACGGGATTGGGGGACCGGGGAGCTGTTTTTT. This encodes CASRERDWGTGELFF.

CDR3 nucleotide sequence: TGTGCCAGCAGCTTAGAGAGTGGGGAGGACAATGAGCAGTTCTTC. This sequence encodes CASSLESGEDNEQFF. This chain connects TRBV11-2 to TRBJ2-1; D is perhaps TRBD2 (6 bases). This CDR3 comprises 15 residues. CDR1 is SGHAT and CDR2 is FQNNGV in the germline V gene. The ends were cut back, 0 bases at V and 5 bases at J, with 11 bases in the middle.

This clonotype was observed at least ten times. The chain has TRBV5-4 and TRBJ2-2; D gene unclear. Germline CDR1 and CDR2: SGHNT and YYREEE (reference sequence). V was shortened by 0 bases and J by 6 bases, with 6 bases between the two germline ends. The CDR3 runs 13 residues. CDR3: CASSLGVPGELFF. In nucleotides, the CDR3 is TGTGCCAGCAGCTTGGGGGTTCCCGGGGAGCTGTTTTTT.

For the CDR3, the DNA is TGTGCCAGCAGTTTATTAGCAGGGAGGGGCTACACCTTC. Its translation is CASSLLAGRGYTF. This chain links TRBV28 with TRBJ1-2; tentative D call: TRBD1 (5 bases). This CDR3 is built from 13 residues. The germline V gene encodes CDR1 MDHEN and CDR2 SYDVKM. V dropped 1 base and J dropped 8 bases, with 11 bases sitting between them.